One and the same sample provided the 23 T cell receptor beta chains below, sequenced in a study of shared clonotypes between healthy human individuals. Assay: immunoSEQ multiplex PCR; the TCRdb copy retains only in-frame clones and omits some. The sample holds 600,000 to 750,000 clones; 60% to 80% are singletons and the top ten take less than 2%. The sample comprised memory CD4+ T cells sorted from blood. As to subset: CD45RA-negative fraction. All receptors derive from a woman aged 30 to 39 in good health.

The CDR3 sequence is CASRTQAGGNNEQFF. DNA of the CDR3: TGTGCCAGCAGGACCCAAGCGGGAGGCAACAATGAGCAGTTCTTC. The chain is built from TRBV2 and TRBJ2-1; 9 bases are a match to TRBD2. The length of the CDR3 is 15 residues. Germline V CDR1 and CDR2: SNHLY, FYNNEI. The junction had 8 bases not matched to a gene; V was cut back by 6 bases and J by 5 bases.

The V gene is TRBV7-6, the J gene TRBJ2-5; 9 bases align to TRBD2. Germline CDR1 reads SGHVS; CDR2 reads FNYEAQ. The CDR3 is made up of 16 amino acids. Trimming at V came to 2 bases and at J to 2 bases, leaving 6 bases not matched to a gene. The CDR3 sequence: CASSLSPSGGQETQYF. DNA for the CDR3: TGTGCCAGCAGCTTATCGCCCAGCGGGGGGCAAGAGACCCAGTACTTC.

This chain connects TRBV28 to TRBJ2-3, with TRBD2 identical over 13 bases. Unmatched junction bases numbered 9, after V lost 3 bases and J lost 6 bases. Per the germline V gene, CDR1 is MDHEN and CDR2 is SYDVKM. This CDR3 is 17 amino acids long. The CDR3 nucleotides are TGTGCCAGCAGTTTCGAACTAGCGGGAGGGCCTAAGGATACGCAGTATTTT. Its protein is CASSFELAGGPKDTQYF.

The V call is TRBV14, the J call TRBJ1-4; D is possibly TRBD1 (5 bases). V was clipped by 4 bases and J by 0 bases, with 9 bases between them. CDR1 and CDR2 from the germline V gene are SGHDN and FVKESK. The CDR3 covers 15 residues. The CDR3 region has the DNA TGTGCCAGCAGCCCCTTGGGGGCAACTAATGAAAAACTGTTTTTT. Its translation is CASSPLGATNEKLFF.

This clone was recorded a few times. V usage is TRBV10-3 and J usage is TRBJ2-7; D unresolved. This CDR3 spans 13 amino acids. V shed 1 base and J shed 4 bases, with 8 bases lying between them. CDR1 and CDR2 (germline): ENHRY, SYGVKD. The CDR3 sequence is CAISEYNLYEQYF. CDR3 sequence (DNA): TGTGCCATCAGTGAGTACAACCTTTACGAGCAGTACTTC.

CDR3 protein: CSVKGLSNTGELFF. CDR3 DNA: TGCAGCGTTAAGGGGTTATCGAACACCGGGGAGCTGTTTTTT. This sequence joins TRBV29-1 and TRBJ2-2; a possible D gene is TRBD1 (5 bases). The CDR3 sequence is 14 residues long. Germline values: CDR1 SQVTM, CDR2 ANQGSEA. Trimming removed 5 bases from V and 0 bases from J, with 10 bases in between.

This clone was picked up one time. This may stem from a read error, because a much larger clone lies one nucleotide away. The identical CDR3 is also encoded by other nucleotide sequences in the sample. The chain couples TRBV11-2 to TRBJ1-5; 9 nucleotides line up with TRBD1. The V gene end was trimmed by 5 bases and the J gene end by 4 bases; junction bases not matched to a gene: 3. This CDR3 region has 14 residues. Germline lookup yields CDR1 SGHAT and CDR2 FQNNGV. This CDR3 reads CASSKTGGNQPQHF. The CDR3 nucleotides are TGTGCCAGCAGCAAGACAGGGGGAAATCAGCCCCAGCATTTT.

This chain connects TRBV29-1 to TRBJ2-7; maybe TRBD1 (5 bases). V shed 2 bases and J shed 4 bases, with 12 bases lying between them. The length of the CDR3 is 13 residues. Germline CDR1 reads SQVTM; CDR2 reads ANQGSEA. CDR3 loop: CSVERGQGYEQYF. CDR3 nucleotides: TGCAGCGTTGAAAGGGGTCAGGGTTACGAGCAGTACTTC.

The chain combines TRBV10-3 with TRBJ2-5, with TRBD2 matching 7 bases. This CDR3 region has 15 residues. Germline V CDR1 and CDR2: ENHRY, SYGVKD. The trim removed 2 bases at V and 3 bases at J, leaving 6 bases unmatched. This CDR3 reads CAISEVGSGKETQYF. The CDR3 DNA reads as TGTGCCATCAGTGAGGTTGGGAGCGGGAAAGAGACCCAGTACTTC.

This clone was detected only once. This sequence joins TRBV10-3 and TRBJ1-3, with unresolved D. The CDR3 is 15 amino acids. Trimming stripped 0 bases from V and 1 base from J, with 7 bases between. Germline CDR1 reads ENHRY; CDR2 reads SYGVKD. For the CDR3, the DNA is TGTGCCATCAGTGAGTCGAAGACATCTGGAAACACCATATATTTT. Protein: CAISESKTSGNTIYF.

The V call is TRBV6-6, the J call TRBJ1-5; TRBD1 matches at 12 bases. The CDR3 loop spans 16 amino acids. J lost 2 bases, V lost 4 bases, and 3 bases had no gene match. Germline loops: CDR1 MNHNY, CDR2 SVGAGI (reference sequence). The CDR3 sequence: CASSFGTGGRNQPQHF. In DNA form, the CDR3 reads TGTGCCAGCAGTTTTGGGACAGGGGGCCGCAATCAGCCCCAGCATTTT.

The V gene is TRBV20-1, the J gene TRBJ2-5; D is uncertain. Trimming stripped 0 bases from V and 5 bases from J, with 4 bases between. Looked up from germline, CDR1 is DFQATT and CDR2 is SNEGSKA (reference sequence). This CDR3 spans 11 amino acids. The CDR3 nucleotides are TGCAGTGCTAGAGAATCGGAGACCCAGTACTTC. Encoded protein: CSARESETQYF.

A single count supports this clone. CDR3: CASSLVSYNEQFF. In DNA, the CDR3 is TGTGCCAGCAGCCTCGTCAGCTACAATGAGCAGTTCTTC. The chain links TRBV2 to TRBJ2-1; D is uncertain. The CDR3 is 13 residues long. Per germline, CDR1 SNHLY and CDR2 FYNNEI. V gave up 6 bases and J gave up 3 bases, with 9 bases separating them.

J is TRBJ1-3 and V is TRBV18; 7 nucleotides align to TRBD1. The CDR3 totals 20 residues. After removal of 2 bases from V and 1 base from J, the junction contained 17 bases not matched to a gene. Germline CDR1 reads KGHSH; CDR2 reads LQKENI. The CDR3 region has the DNA TGTGCCAGCTCACCAGTTTGGGACAGCCTAGCCGCTCCTTCTGGAAACACCATATATTTT. Translating gives CASSPVWDSLAAPSGNTIYF.

This rearrangement joins TRBV28 to TRBJ2-7, with D uncertain. The CDR3 is 15 amino acids. Germline CDR1 is MDHEN and CDR2 is SYDVKM. Deletions cut 11 bases from V and 2 bases from J, with 22 bases between. CDR3 region: CASLAPGQSAYEQYF. The CDR3 DNA reads TGTGCCTCACTGGCGCCGGGCCAGAGCGCCTACGAGCAGTACTTC.

The V gene is TRBV4-1, the J gene TRBJ2-5; 8 nucleotides match TRBD1. The trim removed 6 bases at V and 5 bases at J, leaving 5 bases unmatched. CDR1 and CDR2 from the germline V gene are MGHRA and YSYEKL. CDR3 length: 13 amino acids. The CDR3 loop reads CASRRQGYETQYF. The CDR3 DNA is TGCGCCAGCAGGAGACAGGGGTACGAGACCCAGTACTTC.

This chain connects TRBV28 to TRBJ2-5; 8 bases fit TRBD1. The CDR3 contains 15 residues. Per the germline V gene, CDR1 is MDHEN and CDR2 is SYDVKM. J was trimmed by 2 bases and V by 4 bases; bases with no gene match: 6. The CDR3 bases are TGTGCCAGCAGTTCCCGACAGGGGTTTCAAGAGACCCAGTACTTC. This translates into CASSSRQGFQETQYF.

The gene calls are TRBV7-9 and TRBJ2-1, with 11 bases lining up with TRBD2. CDR3 length: 15 amino acids. Germline values: CDR1 SEHNR, CDR2 FQNEAQ (reference sequence). Germline trimming cut 5 bases from V and 4 bases from J; bases unmatched to any gene: 4. CDR3 bases: TGTGCCAGCAGCCCACTAGCGGGAGTGTACAATGAGCAGTTCTTC. It encodes CASSPLAGVYNEQFF.

The rearrangement links TRBV5-1 to TRBJ2-1; D is unclear. This CDR3 is built from 15 residues. Germline CDR1 is SGHRS and CDR2 is YFSETQ. Deletions cut 1 base from V and 4 bases from J, with 12 bases between. CDR3 region: CASSLSSVGYNEQFF. CDR3 in DNA: TGCGCCAGCAGCTTGTCTAGTGTGGGATACAATGAGCAGTTCTTC.

The chain carries TRBV27 and TRBJ2-4; D unclear. Germline CDR1 reads MNHEY; CDR2 reads SMNVEV (reference sequence). CDR3 size: 13 residues. Deletions cut 3 bases from V and 2 bases from J, with 5 bases between. CDR3 residues: CASSLGPKNIQYF. In DNA, the CDR3 is TGTGCCAGCAGTTTGGGTCCCAAAAACATTCAGTACTTC.

The chain links TRBV11-2 to TRBJ1-1; TRBD1 might be the D (5 bases). V lost 3 bases and J 5 bases, leaving 19 bases between the germline ends. Per the germline V gene, CDR1 is SGHAT and CDR2 is FQNNGV. This CDR3 comprises 16 residues. CDR3 sequence reads: CASSFNFLGGGTEAFF. The CDR3 DNA reads TGTGCCAGCAGCTTTAACTTCCTCGGGGGGGGAACTGAAGCTTTCTTT.

The chain couples TRBV7-9 to TRBJ2-6; TRBD2 is a possible D gene (6 bases). Trimming pared 5 bases from V and 0 bases from J, leaving 8 bases between. From germline, CDR1 is SEHNR and CDR2 FQNEAQ (reference sequence). The CDR3 contains 15 residues. The CDR3 sequence: CASSRGNSGANVLTF. The CDR3 DNA reads TGTGCCAGCAGCCGCGGGAACTCTGGGGCCAACGTCCTGACTTTC.

A word on this clone: Different DNA sequences within this sample yield the same CDR3. The rearrangement links TRBV7-8 to TRBJ2-7; D is undetermined. V lost 1 base, J lost 2 bases, and 9 bases lay in between. Germline V CDR1 and CDR2: SGHVS, FQNEAQ. The CDR3 covers 14 residues. CDR3 amino acids: CASSLEGGAYEQYF. The CDR3 coding sequence is TGTGCCAGCAGCTTAGAGGGCGGAGCCTACGAGCAGTACTTC.